This T cell receptor beta chain appears in the sequencing data of a study of shared clonotypes between healthy human individuals. In the authors' workflow: Quality scores were absent from the junction-only immunoSEQ sequences, so filtering differed. Assay: immunoSEQ multiplex PCR; the TCRdb copy retains only in-frame clones and omits some. V and J calls and clone size are given by that table; D and trimming were obtained from the DNA. The sample lists hundreds of thousands of clones, around 80% occurring once. On this clone: This specimen includes other DNA sequences encoding the same CDR3.

The junction had 4 bases not matched to a gene; V was cut back by 6 bases and J by 2 bases. This CDR3 has 15 residues. The germline V gene has CDR1 KGHSH and CDR2 LQKENI. Sequencing was performed on PBMCs. The TCR originated in a woman between 35 and 50 years old in good health. Some clones in this sample may be carry-over from other donors' samples. The chain employs TRBV18 and TRBJ2-7; 13 bases agree with TRBD2. For the CDR3, the DNA is TGTGCCAGCTCGGATACTAGCGGGAGGGCCTACGAGCAGTACTTC. Protein sequence: CASSDTSGRAYEQYF.